This TCR beta chain came from a study of cytomegalovirus exposure and HLA in healthy donors. Whole-study results and caveats: Rarity characterized most TCR sequences, yet some public TCRs appeared in many donors. The CMV antigen specificity of a few CMV-associated chains was confirmed through in vitro analysis. The investigators catalogued 164 TCR beta chains as cytomegalovirus-associated. It was found in a later analysis that first-cohort TCR clusters tended to co-occur in the 120 validation repertoires.

This clone was detected only a few times. Its antigen is unknown. The CDR3 is 12 residues long. Germline CDR1 SGHRS, CDR2 YFSETQ. Trimming removed 2 bases from V and 5 bases from J, with 4 bases in between. Assay: immunoSEQ multiplex PCR; the TCRdb copy retains only in-frame clones and omits some. This repertoire shows about 74,000 clones, roughly 94% found once; its top ten account for 1.5% to 2%. The sequenced material came from PBMCs. The chain joins TRBV5-1 to TRBJ2-2; D remains ambiguous. This receptor was obtained from a young woman in good health and CMV-seropositive. The CDR3: CASSLATGELFF. The CDR3 nucleotides are TGCGCCAGCAGCTTAGCAACCGGGGAGCTGTTTTTT.